The sequence of this TCR beta chain was determined in a study of T cells in Graves' hyperthyroidism and ophthalmopathy. This clonotype was observed at least ten times. The CDR3 is 12 amino acids. Unmatched junction bases numbered 2, after V lost 6 bases and J lost 7 bases. Germline V gene sequence: CDR1 MNHNS, CDR2 SASEGT. RNA transcripts were the template for amplifying TCR beta CDR3 regions. Using the HTBI primer set, a first-round RT-PCR was run on the TCR CDR3. TCRdb re-called the multiplex PCR reads with MiXCR, one entry per CDR3 protein. The repertoire holds 400,000 or so distinct CDR3 sequences, roughly 14% seen once, with about 20% in the top ten.

This TCR derives from a woman aged 30 to 39 with Graves' ophthalmopathy. Sequences were obtained from blood. V is TRBV6-1 and J is TRBJ1-4, with 7 bases lining up with TRBD1. As DNA, the CDR3 is TGTGCCAGCAGACGACAGGGTGAAAAACTGTTTTTT. Its translation is CASRRQGEKLFF.